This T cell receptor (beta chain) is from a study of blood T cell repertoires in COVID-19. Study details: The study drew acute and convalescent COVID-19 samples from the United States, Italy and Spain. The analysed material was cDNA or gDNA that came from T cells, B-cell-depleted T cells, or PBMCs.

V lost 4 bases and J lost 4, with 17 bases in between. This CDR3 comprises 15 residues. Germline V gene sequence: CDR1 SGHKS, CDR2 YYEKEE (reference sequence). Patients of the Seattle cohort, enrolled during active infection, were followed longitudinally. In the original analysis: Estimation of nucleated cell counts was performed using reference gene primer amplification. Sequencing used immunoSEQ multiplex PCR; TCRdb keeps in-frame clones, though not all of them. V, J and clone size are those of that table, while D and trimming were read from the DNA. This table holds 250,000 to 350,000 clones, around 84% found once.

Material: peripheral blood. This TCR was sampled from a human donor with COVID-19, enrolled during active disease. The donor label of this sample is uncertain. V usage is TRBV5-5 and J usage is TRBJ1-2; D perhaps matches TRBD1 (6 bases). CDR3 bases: TGTGCCAGCAGCGCGGAATCAGGGGCCCCCTATGGCTACACCTTC. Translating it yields CASSAESGAPYGYTF.